This TCR beta chain emerged from a study of CD8+CD57+ T cells in acquired aplastic anemia. In the study overall: The average for DNA from sorted CD4+ and CD8+ cells was 3.2 ug.

The study, taken as a whole, reports: Some 31 sequences, all CD8+ CDR3, were shared between patients and controls.

CDR3 and TCR beta VDJ profiling relied on a genomic DNA template. TCRdb fed the reads into MiXCR, producing one record per CDR3 protein. The sample has more than 200,000 distinct CDR3 sequences; 40% to 60% are singletons. This CDR3 spans 14 amino acids. The germline V gene has CDR1 SGHDT and CDR2 YYEEEE. V trimming: 1 base; J trimming: 6 bases; junction bases outside the gene matches: 5. The authors sequenced patients whose flow cytometry had shown CD8+CD57+ cell expansion. Severe acquired aplastic anemia was present in all patients. No therapy had been given to the patients at the time of blood sampling. This clonotype was detected ten times or more. Antigen unknown.

Sequencing used sorted CD4+, CD8+, or CD8+CD57+ T cells (not recorded which) from PBMCs. This chain connects TRBV5-6 to TRBJ2-3; 7 nucleotides align to TRBD1. The sequence was obtained from a human donor with aplastic anemia. The CDR3 reads CASSLMAGGDTQYF. As DNA, the CDR3 is TGTGCCAGCAGCTTGATGGCAGGGGGTGATACGCAGTATTTT.